This TCR beta chain was documented in a study of cytomegalovirus exposure and HLA in healthy donors. CDR1 is SSHAT, CDR2 FNYEAQ, per germline (reference sequence). This CDR3 has 18 amino acids. Notes on the study in general: V- and J-gene trimming in TCR beta was tied to a missense DCLRE1C variant by an analysis performed later. Previous analysis showed most TCR beta V segments were productive about 87% or about 30% of the time.

With respect to this clone: Its antigen is currently unknown. One end of the junction is discordant with germline, which a read error may explain.

The PCR made use of 60 Vbeta and 13 Jbeta primers. Measured with immunoSEQ multiplex PCR; TCRdb has only the in-frame clones, and not every one. This table holds more than 20,000 clones, around 70% found once. The gene calls are TRBV7-7 and TRBJ2-5; 11 bases match TRBD2. The receptor's source is a woman aged 45-60 years in good health and CMV-seronegative. The sample comprised PBMCs. The chain's CDR3 is CASSLEIAGGPRGETQYF. DNA of the CDR3: TGTGCTAGCAGCTTAGAGATAGCGGGAGGGCCGCGGGGGGAGACCCAGTACTTC.